This T cell receptor beta chain was profiled in a study of molecular identifiers for immune sequencing clone quantification. Both previously described methods and listed TCR primers were employed to make bulk TCR libraries. Via MiXCR, TCRdb re-called the PCR reads, giving one row per CDR3 protein. The table lists more than 450,000 distinct CDR3 sequences, 20% to 25% of them singletons. The CDR3 runs to 16 residues. The V end lost 3 bases, the J end lost 3 bases, and 15 bases lay between the germline ends. Germline-derived CDR1 and CDR2 are MNHEY and SMNVEV (reference sequence). The table lists this clonotype with a few counts.

This clonotype was sampled from a human donor in good health. Some libraries in this study had Jurkat cell RNA spiked in. The specimen was naive CD8+ T cells from blood, with Jurkat cell RNA spiked in. The subset here: FACS-sorted CD8+CD4-CCR7+CD45RA+ naive T cells. V is TRBV27 and J is TRBJ2-1; D gene ambiguous. In DNA form, the CDR3 reads TGTGCCAGCAGTTTGCGCCAATCGGGTAACTACAATGAGCAGTTCTTC. Protein product: CASSLRQSGNYNEQFF.